The T cell receptor (beta chain) described here comes from a study of blood T cell repertoires in COVID-19. Trimming stripped 7 bases from V and 7 bases from J, with 17 bases between. The length of the CDR3 is 15 residues. CDR1 is MNHEY and CDR2 is SVGAGI in the germline V gene. Only in-frame clones appear in the TCRdb table, and some are missing; sequencing was by immunoSEQ multiplex PCR. The table has fewer than 350,000 clones, 86% seen once. The TCR comes from a man in his forties or fifties with active or convalescent COVID-19. Sequenced: peripheral blood. The rearrangement links TRBV6-5 to TRBJ1-6; D gene ambiguous. The CDR3 spells CASNFYLSLNSPLHF. CDR3 bases: TGTGCCAGCAATTTTTACCTTAGCCTAAATTCACCCCTCCACTTT.